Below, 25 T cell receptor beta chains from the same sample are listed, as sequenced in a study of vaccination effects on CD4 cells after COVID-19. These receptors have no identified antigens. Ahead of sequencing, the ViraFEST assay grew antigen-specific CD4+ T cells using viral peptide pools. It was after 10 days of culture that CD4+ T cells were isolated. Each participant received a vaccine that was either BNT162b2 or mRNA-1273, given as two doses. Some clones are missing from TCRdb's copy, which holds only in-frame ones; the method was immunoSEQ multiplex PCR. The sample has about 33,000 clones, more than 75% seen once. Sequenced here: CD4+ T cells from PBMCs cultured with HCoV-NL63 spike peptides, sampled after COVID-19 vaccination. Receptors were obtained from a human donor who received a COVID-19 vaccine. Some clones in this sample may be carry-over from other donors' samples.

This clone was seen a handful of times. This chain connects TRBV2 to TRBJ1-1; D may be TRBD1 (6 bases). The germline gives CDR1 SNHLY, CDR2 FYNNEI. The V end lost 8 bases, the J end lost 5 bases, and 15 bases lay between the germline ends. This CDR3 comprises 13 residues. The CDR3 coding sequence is TGTGCCAGCGGGGGGGCGCGAGGGACTGAAGCTTTCTTT. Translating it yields CASGGARGTEAFF.

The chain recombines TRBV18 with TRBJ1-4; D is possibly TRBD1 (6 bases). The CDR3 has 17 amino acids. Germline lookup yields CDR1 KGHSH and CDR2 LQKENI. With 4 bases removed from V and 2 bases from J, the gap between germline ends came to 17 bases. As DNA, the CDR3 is TGTGCCAGCTCACGACGTAGATACAGGGCCACTAATGAAAAACTGTTTTTT. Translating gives CASSRRRYRATNEKLFF.

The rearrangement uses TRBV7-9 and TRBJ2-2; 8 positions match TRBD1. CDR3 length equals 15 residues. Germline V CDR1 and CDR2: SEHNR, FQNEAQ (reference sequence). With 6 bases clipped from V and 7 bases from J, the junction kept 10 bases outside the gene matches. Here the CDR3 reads CASRRSGGAIGELFF. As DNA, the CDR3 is TGTGCCAGCAGACGATCAGGGGGCGCAATCGGGGAGCTGTTTTTT.

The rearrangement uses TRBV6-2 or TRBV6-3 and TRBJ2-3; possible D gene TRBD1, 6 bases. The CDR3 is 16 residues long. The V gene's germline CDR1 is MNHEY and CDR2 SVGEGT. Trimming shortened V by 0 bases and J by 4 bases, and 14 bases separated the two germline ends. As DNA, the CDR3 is TGTGCCAGCAGTTACTCCGGGACAACCTTGGCAGATACGCAGTATTTT. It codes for CASSYSGTTLADTQYF.

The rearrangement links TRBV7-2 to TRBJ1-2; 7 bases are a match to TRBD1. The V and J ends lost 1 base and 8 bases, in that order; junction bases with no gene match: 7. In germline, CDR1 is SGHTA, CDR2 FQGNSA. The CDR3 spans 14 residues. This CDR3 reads CASSLVEGAGGYTF. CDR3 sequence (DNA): TGTGCCAGCAGCTTAGTTGAGGGGGCGGGCGGCTACACCTTC.

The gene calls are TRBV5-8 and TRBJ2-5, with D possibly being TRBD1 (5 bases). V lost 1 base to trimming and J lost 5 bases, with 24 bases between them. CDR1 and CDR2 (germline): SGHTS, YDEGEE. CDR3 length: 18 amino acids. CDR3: CASSLSRGGPSMGETQYF. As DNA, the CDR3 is TGTGCCAGCAGCTTGAGTAGGGGCGGACCGTCAATGGGGGAGACCCAGTACTTC.

The CDR3 nucleotides read TGTGCCAGCAGCCAAGCCAGGGGCTCGGGGACCCAGTACTTC. Its translation: CASSQARGSGTQYF. The chain combines TRBV3-1 (or the pseudogene TRBV3-2) with TRBJ2-5, with D tentatively TRBD1 (6 bases). There are 14 residues in the CDR3. Germline V lookup: CDR1 LGHDT, CDR2 YNNKEL (reference sequence). Trimming cost V 1 base and J 7 bases, with 13 bases left between them.

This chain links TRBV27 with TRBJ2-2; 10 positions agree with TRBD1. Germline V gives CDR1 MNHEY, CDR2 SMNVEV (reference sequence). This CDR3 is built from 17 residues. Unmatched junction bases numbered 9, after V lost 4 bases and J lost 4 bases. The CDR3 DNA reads TGTGCCAGCAGTTCCCTGGGGACAGGGGCGCGCACCGGGGAGCTGTTTTTT. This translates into CASSSLGTGARTGELFF.

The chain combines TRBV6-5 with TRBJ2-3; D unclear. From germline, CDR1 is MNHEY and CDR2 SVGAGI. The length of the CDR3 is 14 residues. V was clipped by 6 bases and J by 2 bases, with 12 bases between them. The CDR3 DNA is TGTGCCAGCAGCCTCCAAGGAACCACAGATACGCAGTATTTT. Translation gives CASSLQGTTDTQYF.

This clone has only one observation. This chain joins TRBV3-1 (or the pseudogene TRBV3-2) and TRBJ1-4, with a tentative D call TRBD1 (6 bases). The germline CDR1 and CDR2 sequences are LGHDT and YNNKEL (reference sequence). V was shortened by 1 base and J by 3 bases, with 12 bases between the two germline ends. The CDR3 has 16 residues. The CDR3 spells CASSQVPGQPNEKLFF. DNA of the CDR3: TGTGCCAGCAGCCAAGTACCCGGACAGCCTAATGAAAAACTGTTTTTT.

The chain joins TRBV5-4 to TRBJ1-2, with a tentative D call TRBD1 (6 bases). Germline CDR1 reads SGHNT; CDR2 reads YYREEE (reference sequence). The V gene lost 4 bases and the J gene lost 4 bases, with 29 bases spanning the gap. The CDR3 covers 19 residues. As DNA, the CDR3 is TGTGCCAGCAGCAAACCGGGCCAGGCGCTTACAGGGATCGGCTATGGCTACACCTTC. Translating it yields CASSKPGQALTGIGYGYTF.

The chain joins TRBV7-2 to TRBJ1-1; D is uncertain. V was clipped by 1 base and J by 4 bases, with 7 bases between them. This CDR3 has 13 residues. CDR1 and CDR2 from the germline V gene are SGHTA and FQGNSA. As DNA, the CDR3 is TGTGCCAGCAGCTTAGGGGCCGGCACTGAAGCTTTCTTT. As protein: CASSLGAGTEAFF.

As DNA, the CDR3 is TGTGCCACCAGTGACCAAAAACAGGGTAGCTACCAGCCCCAGCATTTT. It translates to CATSDQKQGSYQPQHF. This chain uses TRBV24-1 with TRBJ1-5; tentative D call: TRBD1 (6 bases). CDR1 is KGHDR and CDR2 is SFDVKD in the germline V gene. V lost 4 bases and J lost 7, with 19 bases in between. The CDR3 extends over 16 amino acids.

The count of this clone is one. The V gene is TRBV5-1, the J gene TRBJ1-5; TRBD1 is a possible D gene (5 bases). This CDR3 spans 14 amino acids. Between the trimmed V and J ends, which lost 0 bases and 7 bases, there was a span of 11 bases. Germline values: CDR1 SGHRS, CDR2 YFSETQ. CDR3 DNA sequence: TGCGCCAGCAGCTTGGGTGCGGGGGGGCAGCCCCAGCATTTT. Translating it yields CASSLGAGGQPQHF.

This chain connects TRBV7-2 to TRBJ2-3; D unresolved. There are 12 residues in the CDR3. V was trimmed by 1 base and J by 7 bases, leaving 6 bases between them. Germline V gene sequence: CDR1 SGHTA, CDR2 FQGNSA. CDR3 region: CASSLVTNTQYF. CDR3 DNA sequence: TGTGCCAGCAGCTTAGTCACCAATACGCAGTATTTT.

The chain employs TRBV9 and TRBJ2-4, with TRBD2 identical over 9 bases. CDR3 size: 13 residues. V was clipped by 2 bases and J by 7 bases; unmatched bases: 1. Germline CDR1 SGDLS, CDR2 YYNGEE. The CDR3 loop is CASSVAGGNIQYF. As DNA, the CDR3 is TGTGCCAGCAGCGTGGCGGGGGGGAACATTCAGTACTTC.

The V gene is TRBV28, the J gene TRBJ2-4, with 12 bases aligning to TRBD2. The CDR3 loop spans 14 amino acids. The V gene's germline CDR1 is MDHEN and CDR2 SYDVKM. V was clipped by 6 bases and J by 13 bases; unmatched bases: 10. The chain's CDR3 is CASRVTSGGSRQYF. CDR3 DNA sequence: TGTGCCAGCAGAGTCACTAGCGGGGGGAGCCGCCAGTACTTC. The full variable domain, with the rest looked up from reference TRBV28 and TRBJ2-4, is DVKVTQSSRYLVKRTGEKVFLECVQDMDHENMFWYRQDPGLGLRLIYFSYDVKMKEKGDIPEGYSVSREKKERFSLILESASTNQTSMYLCASRVTSGGSRQYFGAGTRLSVL.

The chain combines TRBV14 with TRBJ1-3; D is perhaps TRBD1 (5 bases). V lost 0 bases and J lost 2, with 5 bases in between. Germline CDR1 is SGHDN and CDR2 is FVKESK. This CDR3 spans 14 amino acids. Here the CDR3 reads CASSQDRAGNTIYF. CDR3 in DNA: TGTGCCAGCAGCCAAGACAGGGCTGGAAACACCATATATTTT.

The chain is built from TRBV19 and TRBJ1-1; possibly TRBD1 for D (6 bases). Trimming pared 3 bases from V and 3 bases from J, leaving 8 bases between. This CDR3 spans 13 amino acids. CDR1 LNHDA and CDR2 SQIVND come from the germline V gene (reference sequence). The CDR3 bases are TGTGCCAGTAGTATTAAGGGGGACACTGAAGCTTTCTTT. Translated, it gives CASSIKGDTEAFF.

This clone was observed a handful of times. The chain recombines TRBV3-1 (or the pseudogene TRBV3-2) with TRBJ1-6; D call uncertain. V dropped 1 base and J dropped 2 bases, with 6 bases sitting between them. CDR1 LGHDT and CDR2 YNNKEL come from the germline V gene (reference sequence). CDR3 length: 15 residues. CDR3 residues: CASSQGRTYNSPLHF. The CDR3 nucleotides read TGTGCCAGCAGCCAAGGCAGGACCTATAATTCACCCCTCCACTTT.

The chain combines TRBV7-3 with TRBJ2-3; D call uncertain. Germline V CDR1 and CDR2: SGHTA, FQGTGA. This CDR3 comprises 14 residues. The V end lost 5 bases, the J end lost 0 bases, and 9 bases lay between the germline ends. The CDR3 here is CASSQSTSTDTQYF. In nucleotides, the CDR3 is TGTGCCAGCAGCCAATCAACTAGCACAGATACGCAGTATTTT.

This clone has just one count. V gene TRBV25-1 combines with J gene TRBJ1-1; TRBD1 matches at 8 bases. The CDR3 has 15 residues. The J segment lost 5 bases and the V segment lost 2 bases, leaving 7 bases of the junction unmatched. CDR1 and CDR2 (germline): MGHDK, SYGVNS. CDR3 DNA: TGTGCCAGCAGTGAACCCGGGACAGGTGGAACTGAAGCTTTCTTT. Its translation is CASSEPGTGGTEAFF.

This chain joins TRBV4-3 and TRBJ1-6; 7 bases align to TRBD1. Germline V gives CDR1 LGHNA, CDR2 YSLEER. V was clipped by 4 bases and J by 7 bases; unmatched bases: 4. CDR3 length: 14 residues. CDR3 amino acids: CASSLQGGNSPLHF. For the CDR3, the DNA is TGCGCCAGCAGCCTTCAGGGGGGGAATTCACCCCTCCACTTT.

CDR3 DNA sequence: TGTGCCACCATGGTGGGCCCCGGAGCAACTAATGAAAAACTGTTTTTT. This translates into CATMVGPGATNEKLFF. The chain combines TRBV27 with TRBJ1-4; D remains unclear. CDR3 length: 16 residues. Between the trimmed V and J ends, which lost 10 bases and 0 bases, there was a span of 18 bases. Germline V CDR1 and CDR2: MNHEY, SMNVEV (reference sequence).

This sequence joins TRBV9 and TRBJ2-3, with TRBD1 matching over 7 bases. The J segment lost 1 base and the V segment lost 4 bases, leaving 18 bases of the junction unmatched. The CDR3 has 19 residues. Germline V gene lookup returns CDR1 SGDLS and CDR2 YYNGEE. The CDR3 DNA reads TGTGCCAGCAGCTTAACTCCAGGGGGTCGGAGTGAAGGCACAGATACGCAGTATTTT. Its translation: CASSLTPGGRSEGTDTQYF. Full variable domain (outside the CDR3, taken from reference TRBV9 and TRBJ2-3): DSGVTQTPKHLITATGQRVTLRCSPRSGDLSVYWYQQSLDQGLQFLIQYYNGEERAKGNILERFSAQQFPDLHSELNLSSLELGDSALYFCASSLTPGGRSEGTDTQYFGPGTRLTVL.